The rows below give T cell receptor beta chains drawn from one sample of a study of T-cell reconstitution after alpha-beta-depleted transplantation in children. From the PCR reads, TCRdb called clonotypes with MiXCR, one entry per CDR3 protein. The table includes 440,000 or so distinct CDR3 sequences, approximately 10% detected once. Sequences were derived from PBMCs from the stem cell graft donor, sampled from the stem cell graft. The receptors originated from a human donor who donated a stem cell graft to a child with acute myeloid leukemia. Both conserved end residues are part of each CDR3. Fields, in order: clone size, V gene, D gene, CDR3 protein. A D gene is named only where the DNA matches it firmly. The size field is filled for only some rows; it gives once, few, many or a size class.

clone_size: few; v_call: TRBV7-2; d_call: TRBD2; cdr3_aa: CASRSSGVSDTQYF
clone_size: few; v_call: TRBV20-1; d_call: -; cdr3_aa: CSATRWGNQETQYF
clone_size: few; v_call: TRBV6-5; d_call: -; cdr3_aa: CASSSSWGGNSPLHF
clone_size: few; v_call: TRBV14; d_call: -; cdr3_aa: CASDDSGTQYF
clone_size: -; v_call: TRBV12-3/TRBV12-4; d_call: -; cdr3_aa: CASSRAGYEQFF
clone_size: -; v_call: TRBV6-5; d_call: TRBD2; cdr3_aa: CASSYSTSGGIHEQFF
clone_size: many; v_call: TRBV29-1; d_call: TRBD2; cdr3_aa: CSGGLASGKETQYF
clone_size: few; v_call: TRBV6-2/TRBV6-3; d_call: -; cdr3_aa: CASSYSSAGYTQYF
clone_size: many; v_call: TRBV20-1; d_call: -; cdr3_aa: CSARPGRSPYEQYF
clone_size: many; v_call: TRBV4-1; d_call: TRBD1; cdr3_aa: CASSPTGGSGYTF
clone_size: -; v_call: TRBV24-1; d_call: -; cdr3_aa: CATGTLDTQYF
clone_size: few; v_call: TRBV5-1; d_call: TRBD1; cdr3_aa: CASSEKTGQTEAFF
clone_size: few; v_call: TRBV9; d_call: TRBD2; cdr3_aa: CASSVSGRSYEQYF
clone_size: -; v_call: TRBV19; d_call: TRBD1; cdr3_aa: CASRTSGTGKETQYF
clone_size: -; v_call: TRBV12-3/TRBV12-4; d_call: TRBD2; cdr3_aa: CASSSRLGGRGYEQYF